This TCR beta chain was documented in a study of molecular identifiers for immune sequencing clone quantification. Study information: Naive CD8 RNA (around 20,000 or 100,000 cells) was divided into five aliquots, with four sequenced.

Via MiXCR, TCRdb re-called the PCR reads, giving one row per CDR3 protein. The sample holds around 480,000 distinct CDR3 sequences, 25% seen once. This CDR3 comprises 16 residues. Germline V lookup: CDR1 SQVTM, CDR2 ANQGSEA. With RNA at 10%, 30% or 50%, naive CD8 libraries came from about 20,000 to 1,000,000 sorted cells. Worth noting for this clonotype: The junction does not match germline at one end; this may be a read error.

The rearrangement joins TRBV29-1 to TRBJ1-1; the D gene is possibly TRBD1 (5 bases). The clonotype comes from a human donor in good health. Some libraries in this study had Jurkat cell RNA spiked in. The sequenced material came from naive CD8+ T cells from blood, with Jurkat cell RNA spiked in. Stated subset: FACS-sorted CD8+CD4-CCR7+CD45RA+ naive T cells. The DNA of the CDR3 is TGCAGCGTTGTGGTGGAGACAGCAAAGATGAACTCTGAAGCTTTCTTT. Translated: CSVVVETAKMNSEAFF.